These 24 T cell receptor beta chains were all obtained from the same sample, sequenced in a study of cytomegalovirus exposure and HLA in healthy donors. The study ran its PCR with 60 Vbeta and 13 Jbeta primers. The assay was immunoSEQ multiplex PCR, and TCRdb's table has in-frame clones only and misses some. Here the sample spans some 110,000 clones, 70% to 80% being singletons. The sequenced sample consisted of PBMCs. These receptors all stem from a man aged 50 or older in good health and CMV-seronegative.

The genes are TRBV10-3 and TRBJ1-5; D gene uncertain. The CDR3 is 15 amino acids. Germline V gene data show CDR1 as ENHRY and CDR2 as SYGVKD. The germline V and J ends were trimmed by 3 bases and 3 bases, with 12 bases remaining between them. The CDR3 DNA is TGTGCCATCAGTGATATGACATTGGACAATCAGCCCCAGCATTTT. Encoded protein: CAISDMTLDNQPQHF.

The chain joins TRBV5-4 to TRBJ2-1; D gene unclear. Germline V lookup: CDR1 SGHNT, CDR2 YYREEE (reference sequence). Trimming took off 0 bases at V and 0 bases at J, with 7 bases between the two ends. The CDR3 runs to 15 residues. This chain's CDR3 is CASSLDPDSYNEQFF. As DNA, the CDR3 is TGTGCCAGCAGCTTGGACCCAGACTCCTACAATGAGCAGTTCTTC. The full variable domain, its missing parts supplied by reference TRBV5-4 and TRBJ2-1, is ETGVTQSPTHLIKTRGQQVTLRCSSQSGHNTVSWYQQALGQGPQFIFQYYREEENGRGNFPPRFSGLQFPNYSSELNVNALELDDSALYLCASSLDPDSYNEQFFGPGTRLTVL.

This clone came up once. The rearrangement uses TRBV5-4 and TRBJ2-1; D not certain. V was cut by 0 bases and J by 0 bases, with 10 bases left in between. From germline, CDR1 is SGHNT and CDR2 YYREEE (reference sequence). There are 16 residues in the CDR3. This CDR3 reads CASSLDPAVSYNEQFF. CDR3 nucleotides: TGTGCCAGCAGCTTGGATCCGGCGGTCTCCTACAATGAGCAGTTCTTC.

Concerning this clone itself: Germline and junction disagree at one end, which may indicate a read error. This sequence joins TRBV2 and TRBJ1-2, with a weak D call TRBD1 (5 bases). Germline CDR1 SNHLY, CDR2 FYNNEI. The CDR3 consists of 16 residues. The CDR3 bases are TGTGCCGGCAGTGAAGCGCGGGGGGGGACGATCTATGGCTACACCTTC. Protein sequence: CAGSEARGGTIYGYTF.

The rearrangement uses TRBV18 and TRBJ1-4; TRBD1 is a possible D gene (6 bases). Trimming removed 6 bases at V and 4 bases at J, with 15 bases between. Germline-derived CDR1 and CDR2 are KGHSH and LQKENI. The CDR3 sequence is 15 residues long. CDR3 sequence reads: CASSPGQSGNEKLFF. In DNA, the CDR3 is TGTGCCAGCTCCCCCGGACAGAGCGGTAATGAAAAACTGTTTTTT.

The chain joins TRBV11-2 to TRBJ2-7, with 14 bases aligning to TRBD2. The CDR3 extends over 19 amino acids. V shed 4 bases and J 6 bases; nucleotides not matched to a gene: 17. CDR1 is SGHAT and CDR2 is FQNNGV in the germline V gene. In nucleotides, the CDR3 is TGTGCCAGCAGCTCCTCCCCCTTCCCCGGACTAGCGGGGGGCTCCGAGCAGTACGTC. This encodes CASSSSPFPGLAGGSEQYV.

This clone has only one observation. The chain joins TRBV10-3 to TRBJ1-1; 7 bases fit TRBD1. Trimming cost V 8 bases and J 0 bases; bases outside gene matches: 6. Per the germline V gene, CDR1 is ENHRY and CDR2 is SYGVKD. The CDR3 totals 14 residues. This CDR3 reads CAISLQGMNTEAFF. CDR3 sequence (DNA): TGTGCCATCTCCCTACAGGGGATGAACACTGAAGCTTTCTTT.

The chain combines TRBV7-3 with TRBJ1-3; D might be TRBD1 (5 bases). Germline lookup yields CDR1 SGHTA and CDR2 FQGTGA. The CDR3 totals 13 residues. Trimming shortened V by 4 bases and J by 4 bases, and 8 bases separated the two germline ends. The chain's CDR3 is CASSSDRGNTIYF. DNA of the CDR3: TGTGCCAGCAGCTCCGACAGAGGAAACACCATATATTTT. Filled out from reference TRBV7-3 and TRBJ1-3, the complete variable domain reads GAGVSQTPSNKVTEKGKYVELRCDPISGHTALYWYRQSLGQGPEFLIYFQGTGAADDSGLPNDRFFAVRPEGSVSTLKIQRTERGDSAVYLCASSSDRGNTIYFGEGSWLTVV.

The chain has TRBV2 and TRBJ1-1, with 9 bases that match TRBD1. The V and J ends lost 5 bases and 0 bases, in that order; junction bases with no gene match: 7. The CDR3 consists of 16 residues. Germline lookup yields CDR1 SNHLY and CDR2 FYNNEI. The CDR3 nucleotides read TGTGCCAGCAGTTACAACAGGGGGCGCCTGAACACTGAAGCTTTCTTT. Protein sequence: CASSYNRGRLNTEAFF.

This clone appeared once. The chain recombines TRBV5-8 with TRBJ2-3; 10 bases match TRBD2. The CDR3 has 15 amino acids. The J segment lost 0 bases and the V segment lost 4 bases, leaving 2 bases of the junction unmatched. Germline V gene sequence: CDR1 SGHTS, CDR2 YDEGEE. The CDR3 DNA reads as TGTGCCAGCAGCGCGGGACTAGCGAGCACAGATACGCAGTATTTT. Amino acid sequence: CASSAGLASTDTQYF.

J is TRBJ1-1 and V is TRBV7-8, with unresolved D. V was pared by 5 bases and J by 0 bases, with 10 bases between. Per germline, CDR1 SGHVS and CDR2 FQNEAQ. The CDR3 sequence is 14 residues long. The CDR3 reads CASSPQTLNTEAFF. The CDR3 DNA reads TGTGCCAGCAGCCCACAGACCTTGAACACTGAAGCTTTCTTT.

J is TRBJ1-4 and V is TRBV28; no reliable D call. CDR1 is MDHEN and CDR2 is SYDVKM in the germline V gene. The CDR3 has 13 amino acids. Trimming took off 3 bases at V and 7 bases at J, with 9 bases between the two ends. CDR3: CASSLIEGEKLFF. The CDR3 DNA sequence: TGTGCCAGCAGTTTGATCGAGGGTGAAAAACTGTTTTTT. Drawing the rest from reference TRBV28 and TRBJ1-4, the complete variable domain is DVKVTQSSRYLVKRTGEKVFLECVQDMDHENMFWYRQDPGLGLRLIYFSYDVKMKEKGDIPEGYSVSREKKERFSLILESASTNQTSMYLCASSLIEGEKLFFGSGTQLSVL.

V usage is TRBV5-4 and J usage is TRBJ1-4; TRBD1 aligns across 10 bases. With 2 bases clipped from V and 6 bases from J, the junction kept 7 bases outside the gene matches. The germline V gene encodes CDR1 SGHNT and CDR2 YYREEE (reference sequence). This CDR3 is built from 16 residues. DNA for the CDR3: TGTGCCAGCAGCTTTGGGACAGGGGCGGGCGATGAAAAACTGTTTTTT. This codes for CASSFGTGAGDEKLFF.

The chain links TRBV5-1 to TRBJ1-1; D gene unclear. Trimming took 0 bases from V and 0 from J, leaving 6 bases between them. Germline CDR1 reads SGHRS; CDR2 reads YFSETQ. CDR3 length: 14 residues. The CDR3 here is CASSLGGVNTEAFF. As DNA, the CDR3 is TGCGCCAGCAGCTTGGGCGGGGTGAACACTGAAGCTTTCTTT.

The rearrangement uses TRBV19 and TRBJ2-6, with a tentative D call TRBD1 (7 bases). The V gene lost 2 bases and the J gene lost 2 bases, with 19 bases spanning the gap. CDR1 is LNHDA, CDR2 SQIVND, per germline (reference sequence). The CDR3 contains 19 residues. The CDR3 loop is CASSIRGDSHTTGANVLTF. CDR3 DNA sequence: TGTGCCAGTAGTATAAGGGGGGACAGTCACACTACTGGGGCCAACGTCCTGACTTTC.

This clone appeared a few times. The chain has TRBV4-2 and TRBJ1-5; no clear D. The CDR3 runs to 15 residues. V was cut by 1 base and J by 6 bases, with 13 bases left in between. Germline CDR1 LGHNA, CDR2 YNFKEQ. The CDR3: CASSQALGPAQPQHF. The CDR3 DNA follows: TGTGCCAGCAGCCAAGCCCTGGGCCCGGCTCAGCCCCAGCATTTT.

This clone occurred a few times. The J gene is TRBJ1-1, the V gene TRBV7-6; TRBD1 matches at 8 bases. Germline trimming cut 4 bases from V and 2 bases from J; bases unmatched to any gene: 9. Germline values: CDR1 SGHVS, CDR2 FNYEAQ. This CDR3 has 16 residues. The CDR3 nucleotides read TGTGCCAGCAGCTCCGCGACAGGGGCCGTTAACACTGAAGCTTTCTTT. Its protein product is CASSSATGAVNTEAFF. Combining the CDR3 with reference TRBV7-6 and TRBJ1-1 gives the whole variable domain GAGVSQSPRYKVTKRGQDVALRCDPISGHVSLYWYRQALGQGPEFLTYFNYEAQQDKSGLPNDRFSAERPEGSISTLTIQRTEQRDSAMYRCASSSATGAVNTEAFFGQGTRLTVV.

Of note for this clone: At one boundary the junction diverges from the germline segment, which might be a read error. J is TRBJ1-1 and V is TRBV7-9; D not certain. Germline V CDR1 and CDR2: SEHNR, FQNEAQ (reference sequence). The CDR3 loop spans 14 amino acids. Here the CDR3 DNA reads TGTTCCAGCAGCGTGACACGTGGGAACACTGAAGCTTTCTTT. Its protein is CSSSVTRGNTEAFF. Supplemented by reference TRBV7-9 and TRBJ1-1, the full variable domain reads DTGVSQNPRHKITKRGQNVTFRCDPISEHNRLYWYRQTLGQGPEFLTYFQNEAQLEKSRLLSDRFSAERPKGSFSTLEIQRTEQGDSAMYLCSSSVTRGNTEAFFGQGTRLTVV.

The chain couples TRBV6-1 to TRBJ2-5, with 11 bases identical to TRBD2. The CDR3 is 15 residues long. Germline assignment: CDR1 MNHNS and CDR2 SASEGT. V gave up 4 bases and J gave up 5 bases; unmatched junction bases: 6. CDR3 coding DNA: TGTGCCAGCAGTGGAATAGCGGGGGGGCGGGAGACCCAGTACTTC. It encodes CASSGIAGGRETQYF.

The chain recombines TRBV28 with TRBJ1-2; no clear D gene. The V and J ends lost 5 bases and 7 bases respectively, with 14 bases between them. Germline V lookup: CDR1 MDHEN, CDR2 SYDVKM. This CDR3 is built from 13 residues. CDR3 sequence reads: CASSLGLSGGYTF. CDR3 coding DNA: TGTGCCAGCAGTCTTGGACTGAGTGGTGGCTACACCTTC.

The rearrangement links TRBV7-9 to TRBJ1-1, with 7 bases aligning to TRBD1. The CDR3 sequence is 13 residues long. With V trimmed by 3 bases and J by 8 bases, 6 bases remained unmatched. Germline V gene sequence: CDR1 SEHNR, CDR2 FQNEAQ (reference sequence). CDR3 residues: CASSFGQVAEAFF. The CDR3 DNA follows: TGTGCCAGCAGCTTCGGACAGGTGGCCGAAGCTTTCTTT. The full variable domain, its missing parts supplied by reference TRBV7-9 and TRBJ1-1, is DTGVSQNPRHKITKRGQNVTFRCDPISEHNRLYWYRQTLGQGPEFLTYFQNEAQLEKSRLLSDRFSAERPKGSFSTLEIQRTEQGDSAMYLCASSFGQVAEAFFGQGTRLTVV.

V is TRBV4-1 and J is TRBJ1-1; possibly TRBD1 for D (6 bases). The CDR3 length is 14 residues. Trimming removed 4 bases from V and 4 bases from J, with 13 bases in between. The germline gives CDR1 MGHRA, CDR2 YSYEKL. The CDR3 DNA reads TGCGCCAGCAGCCTTAACACAGGGACCACTGAAGCTTTCTTT. The encoded protein is CASSLNTGTTEAFF.

This clone occurred a few times. V is TRBV2 and J is TRBJ2-4; 7 nucleotides agree with TRBD2. The trim removed 4 bases at V and 4 bases at J, leaving 4 bases unmatched. This CDR3 has 14 residues. From germline, CDR1 is SNHLY and CDR2 FYNNEI. The CDR3 sequence: CASSGEGTKNIQYF. The CDR3 region has the DNA TGTGCCAGCAGTGGGGAGGGGACTAAAAACATTCAGTACTTC.

The V call is TRBV5-1, the J call TRBJ2-5, with TRBD2 as a possible D gene (6 bases). The CDR3 consists of 16 residues. The germline V gene encodes CDR1 SGHRS and CDR2 YFSETQ. The germline V and J ends were trimmed by 1 base and 4 bases, with 17 bases remaining between them. The DNA for the CDR3 is TGCGCCAGCAGCTTGCTTTCCGGGGGAATGGGAGAGACCCAGTACTTC. Translation gives CASSLLSGGMGETQYF. Looking up the rest from reference TRBV5-1 and TRBJ2-5 gives the full variable domain: KAGVTQTPRYLIKTRGQQVTLSCSPISGHRSVSWYQQTPGQGLQFLFEYFSETQRNKGNFPGRFSGRQFSNSRSEMNVSTLELGDSALYLCASSLLSGGMGETQYFGPGTRLLVL.